Each of the 10 T cell receptor beta chains below was sequenced from the same sample in a study of CD8+CD57+ T cells in acquired aplastic anemia. CDR3 and TCR beta VDJ profiling relied on a genomic DNA template. TCRdb re-called the reads with MiXCR, one entry per CDR3 protein. The sample holds 150,000 to 200,000 distinct CDR3 sequences; 35% to 55% are singletons and the top ten take about 1.1%. The sample consisted of sorted CD4+, CD8+, or CD8+CD57+ T cells (not recorded which) from PBMCs. These receptors all stem from a human donor in good health.

This CDR3 is CASSPRTGVRTEAFF. The CDR3 nucleotides are TGTGCCAGTAGTCCACGGACAGGGGTTCGGACTGAAGCTTTCTTT. This chain links TRBV19 with TRBJ1-1; TRBD1 agrees at 9 bases. J was trimmed by 5 bases and V by 5 bases; bases with no gene match: 9. This CDR3 contains 15 residues. The germline gives CDR1 LNHDA, CDR2 SQIVND (reference sequence).

At least ten counts were recorded for this clonotype. The chain joins TRBV6-6 to TRBJ2-7; 8 bases are shared with TRBD1. The germline V gene encodes CDR1 MNHNY and CDR2 SVGAGI (reference sequence). The CDR3 extends over 15 amino acids. J gave up 5 bases and V 1 base, and 7 bases lay outside the gene matches. CDR3 residues: CASSYLAGGPHEQYF. In DNA form, the CDR3 reads TGTGCCAGCAGTTACTTGGCAGGGGGCCCCCACGAGCAGTACTTC.

The chain carries TRBV24-1 and TRBJ2-1; D remains ambiguous. This CDR3 has 16 amino acids. V lost 5 bases and J lost 5, with 18 bases in between. From germline, CDR1 is KGHDR and CDR2 SFDVKD. As DNA, the CDR3 is TGTGCCACCAGTGGAGGCCTACACCATGGAGACAATGAGCAGTTCTTC. This translates into CATSGGLHHGDNEQFF.

The CDR3 loop is CAISDQNQPQHF. Written as DNA, the CDR3 is TGTGCCATCAGTGACCAAAATCAGCCCCAGCATTTT. The chain carries TRBV10-3 and TRBJ1-5; D is unclear. CDR3 length: 12 amino acids. V dropped 3 bases and J dropped 4 bases, with 4 bases sitting between them. In germline, CDR1 is ENHRY, CDR2 SYGVKD.

To note about this clonotype: A read error may explain this, as a much larger clone is one base away. The V call is TRBV5-1, the J call TRBJ1-1, with 10 bases lining up with TRBD1. This CDR3 has 15 residues. In germline, CDR1 is SGHRS, CDR2 YFSETQ. J was trimmed by 4 bases and V by 3 bases; bases with no gene match: 6. CDR3 amino acids: CASSSGQGTVTEAFF. The DNA of the CDR3 is TGCGCCAGCAGCTCGGGACAGGGGACCGTCACTGAAGCTTTCTTT.

This clonotype was counted ten times or more. The CDR3 DNA is TGTGCCAGCAGAGTGCAGGAAGGCGGGGAGCTGTTTTTT. This codes for CASRVQEGGELFF. The chain recombines TRBV6-4 with TRBJ2-2; no definite D call. The CDR3 is 13 amino acids. Germline V CDR1 and CDR2: MRHNA, SNTAGT. V gave up 6 bases and J gave up 7 bases, with 12 bases separating them.

J is TRBJ1-6 and V is TRBV7-6; D gene unclear. This CDR3 is built from 15 residues. Per the germline V gene, CDR1 is SGHVS and CDR2 is FNYEAQ. V was trimmed by 5 bases and J by 4 bases, leaving 12 bases between them. CDR3 in amino acids: CASSLDGGYNSPLHF. The CDR3 nucleotides are TGTGCCAGCAGCCTCGACGGCGGATATAATTCACCCCTCCACTTT.

A note on this clonotype: A much larger clone differs from this one at a single base, so this may be a read error. The chain carries TRBV11-1 and TRBJ1-2; 8 bases match TRBD1. V dropped 5 bases and J dropped 4; count of bases not matched to a gene: 9. The germline V gene encodes CDR1 SGHAT and CDR2 FQDESV (reference sequence). The CDR3 totals 15 residues. The CDR3 coding sequence is TGTGCCAGCAGCCCCAGACCAGACAGGGGCTATGGCTACACCTTC. As protein: CASSPRPDRGYGYTF.

This clonotype was recorded many times. The chain is built from TRBV29-1 and TRBJ2-1, with D tentatively TRBD2 (5 bases). V shed 1 base and J shed 0 bases, with 13 bases lying between them. The CDR3 extends over 16 amino acids. Germline V lookup: CDR1 SQVTM, CDR2 ANQGSEA. The CDR3 DNA reads TGCAGCGTTGAAGGGGAGCGGCAGAGCTCCTACAATGAGCAGTTCTTC. Its protein product is CSVEGERQSSYNEQFF.

The chain is built from TRBV19 and TRBJ2-1, with 7 bases matching TRBD1. The CDR3 length is 16 residues. V was clipped by 0 bases and J by 4 bases; unmatched bases: 6. Germline V lookup: CDR1 LNHDA, CDR2 SQIVND (reference sequence). The CDR3 reads CASSIETGKVYNEQFF. Here the CDR3 DNA reads TGTGCCAGTAGTATAGAGACAGGGAAGGTGTACAATGAGCAGTTCTTC.